The present TCR beta chain was sequenced within a study of blood T cells in healthy people across ages. Whole-study context: Template switching caught about one barcoded beta molecule for each two T cells.

V was shortened by 6 bases and J by 5 bases, with 17 bases between the two germline ends. From germline, CDR1 is SGHKS and CDR2 YYEKEE (reference sequence). The CDR3 is made up of 14 amino acids. For every donor, a draw yielded about 10 milliliters of peripheral blood. A second about 7 to 12 cycle PCR used barcoded and J-beta primers. MiXCR was run by TCRdb on the 5' RACE reads, yielding one entry per CDR3 protein. The sample has more than 650,000 distinct CDR3 sequences; 53% are singletons. This rearrangement joins TRBV5-5 to TRBJ2-5, with D tentatively TRBD1 (5 bases). Sequences were obtained from blood. This TCR was sampled from an elderly man in good health. Here the CDR3 DNA reads TGTGCCAGCACCACCCGGCCAGGGTGGGAGACCCAGTACTTC. This encodes CASTTRPGWETQYF.